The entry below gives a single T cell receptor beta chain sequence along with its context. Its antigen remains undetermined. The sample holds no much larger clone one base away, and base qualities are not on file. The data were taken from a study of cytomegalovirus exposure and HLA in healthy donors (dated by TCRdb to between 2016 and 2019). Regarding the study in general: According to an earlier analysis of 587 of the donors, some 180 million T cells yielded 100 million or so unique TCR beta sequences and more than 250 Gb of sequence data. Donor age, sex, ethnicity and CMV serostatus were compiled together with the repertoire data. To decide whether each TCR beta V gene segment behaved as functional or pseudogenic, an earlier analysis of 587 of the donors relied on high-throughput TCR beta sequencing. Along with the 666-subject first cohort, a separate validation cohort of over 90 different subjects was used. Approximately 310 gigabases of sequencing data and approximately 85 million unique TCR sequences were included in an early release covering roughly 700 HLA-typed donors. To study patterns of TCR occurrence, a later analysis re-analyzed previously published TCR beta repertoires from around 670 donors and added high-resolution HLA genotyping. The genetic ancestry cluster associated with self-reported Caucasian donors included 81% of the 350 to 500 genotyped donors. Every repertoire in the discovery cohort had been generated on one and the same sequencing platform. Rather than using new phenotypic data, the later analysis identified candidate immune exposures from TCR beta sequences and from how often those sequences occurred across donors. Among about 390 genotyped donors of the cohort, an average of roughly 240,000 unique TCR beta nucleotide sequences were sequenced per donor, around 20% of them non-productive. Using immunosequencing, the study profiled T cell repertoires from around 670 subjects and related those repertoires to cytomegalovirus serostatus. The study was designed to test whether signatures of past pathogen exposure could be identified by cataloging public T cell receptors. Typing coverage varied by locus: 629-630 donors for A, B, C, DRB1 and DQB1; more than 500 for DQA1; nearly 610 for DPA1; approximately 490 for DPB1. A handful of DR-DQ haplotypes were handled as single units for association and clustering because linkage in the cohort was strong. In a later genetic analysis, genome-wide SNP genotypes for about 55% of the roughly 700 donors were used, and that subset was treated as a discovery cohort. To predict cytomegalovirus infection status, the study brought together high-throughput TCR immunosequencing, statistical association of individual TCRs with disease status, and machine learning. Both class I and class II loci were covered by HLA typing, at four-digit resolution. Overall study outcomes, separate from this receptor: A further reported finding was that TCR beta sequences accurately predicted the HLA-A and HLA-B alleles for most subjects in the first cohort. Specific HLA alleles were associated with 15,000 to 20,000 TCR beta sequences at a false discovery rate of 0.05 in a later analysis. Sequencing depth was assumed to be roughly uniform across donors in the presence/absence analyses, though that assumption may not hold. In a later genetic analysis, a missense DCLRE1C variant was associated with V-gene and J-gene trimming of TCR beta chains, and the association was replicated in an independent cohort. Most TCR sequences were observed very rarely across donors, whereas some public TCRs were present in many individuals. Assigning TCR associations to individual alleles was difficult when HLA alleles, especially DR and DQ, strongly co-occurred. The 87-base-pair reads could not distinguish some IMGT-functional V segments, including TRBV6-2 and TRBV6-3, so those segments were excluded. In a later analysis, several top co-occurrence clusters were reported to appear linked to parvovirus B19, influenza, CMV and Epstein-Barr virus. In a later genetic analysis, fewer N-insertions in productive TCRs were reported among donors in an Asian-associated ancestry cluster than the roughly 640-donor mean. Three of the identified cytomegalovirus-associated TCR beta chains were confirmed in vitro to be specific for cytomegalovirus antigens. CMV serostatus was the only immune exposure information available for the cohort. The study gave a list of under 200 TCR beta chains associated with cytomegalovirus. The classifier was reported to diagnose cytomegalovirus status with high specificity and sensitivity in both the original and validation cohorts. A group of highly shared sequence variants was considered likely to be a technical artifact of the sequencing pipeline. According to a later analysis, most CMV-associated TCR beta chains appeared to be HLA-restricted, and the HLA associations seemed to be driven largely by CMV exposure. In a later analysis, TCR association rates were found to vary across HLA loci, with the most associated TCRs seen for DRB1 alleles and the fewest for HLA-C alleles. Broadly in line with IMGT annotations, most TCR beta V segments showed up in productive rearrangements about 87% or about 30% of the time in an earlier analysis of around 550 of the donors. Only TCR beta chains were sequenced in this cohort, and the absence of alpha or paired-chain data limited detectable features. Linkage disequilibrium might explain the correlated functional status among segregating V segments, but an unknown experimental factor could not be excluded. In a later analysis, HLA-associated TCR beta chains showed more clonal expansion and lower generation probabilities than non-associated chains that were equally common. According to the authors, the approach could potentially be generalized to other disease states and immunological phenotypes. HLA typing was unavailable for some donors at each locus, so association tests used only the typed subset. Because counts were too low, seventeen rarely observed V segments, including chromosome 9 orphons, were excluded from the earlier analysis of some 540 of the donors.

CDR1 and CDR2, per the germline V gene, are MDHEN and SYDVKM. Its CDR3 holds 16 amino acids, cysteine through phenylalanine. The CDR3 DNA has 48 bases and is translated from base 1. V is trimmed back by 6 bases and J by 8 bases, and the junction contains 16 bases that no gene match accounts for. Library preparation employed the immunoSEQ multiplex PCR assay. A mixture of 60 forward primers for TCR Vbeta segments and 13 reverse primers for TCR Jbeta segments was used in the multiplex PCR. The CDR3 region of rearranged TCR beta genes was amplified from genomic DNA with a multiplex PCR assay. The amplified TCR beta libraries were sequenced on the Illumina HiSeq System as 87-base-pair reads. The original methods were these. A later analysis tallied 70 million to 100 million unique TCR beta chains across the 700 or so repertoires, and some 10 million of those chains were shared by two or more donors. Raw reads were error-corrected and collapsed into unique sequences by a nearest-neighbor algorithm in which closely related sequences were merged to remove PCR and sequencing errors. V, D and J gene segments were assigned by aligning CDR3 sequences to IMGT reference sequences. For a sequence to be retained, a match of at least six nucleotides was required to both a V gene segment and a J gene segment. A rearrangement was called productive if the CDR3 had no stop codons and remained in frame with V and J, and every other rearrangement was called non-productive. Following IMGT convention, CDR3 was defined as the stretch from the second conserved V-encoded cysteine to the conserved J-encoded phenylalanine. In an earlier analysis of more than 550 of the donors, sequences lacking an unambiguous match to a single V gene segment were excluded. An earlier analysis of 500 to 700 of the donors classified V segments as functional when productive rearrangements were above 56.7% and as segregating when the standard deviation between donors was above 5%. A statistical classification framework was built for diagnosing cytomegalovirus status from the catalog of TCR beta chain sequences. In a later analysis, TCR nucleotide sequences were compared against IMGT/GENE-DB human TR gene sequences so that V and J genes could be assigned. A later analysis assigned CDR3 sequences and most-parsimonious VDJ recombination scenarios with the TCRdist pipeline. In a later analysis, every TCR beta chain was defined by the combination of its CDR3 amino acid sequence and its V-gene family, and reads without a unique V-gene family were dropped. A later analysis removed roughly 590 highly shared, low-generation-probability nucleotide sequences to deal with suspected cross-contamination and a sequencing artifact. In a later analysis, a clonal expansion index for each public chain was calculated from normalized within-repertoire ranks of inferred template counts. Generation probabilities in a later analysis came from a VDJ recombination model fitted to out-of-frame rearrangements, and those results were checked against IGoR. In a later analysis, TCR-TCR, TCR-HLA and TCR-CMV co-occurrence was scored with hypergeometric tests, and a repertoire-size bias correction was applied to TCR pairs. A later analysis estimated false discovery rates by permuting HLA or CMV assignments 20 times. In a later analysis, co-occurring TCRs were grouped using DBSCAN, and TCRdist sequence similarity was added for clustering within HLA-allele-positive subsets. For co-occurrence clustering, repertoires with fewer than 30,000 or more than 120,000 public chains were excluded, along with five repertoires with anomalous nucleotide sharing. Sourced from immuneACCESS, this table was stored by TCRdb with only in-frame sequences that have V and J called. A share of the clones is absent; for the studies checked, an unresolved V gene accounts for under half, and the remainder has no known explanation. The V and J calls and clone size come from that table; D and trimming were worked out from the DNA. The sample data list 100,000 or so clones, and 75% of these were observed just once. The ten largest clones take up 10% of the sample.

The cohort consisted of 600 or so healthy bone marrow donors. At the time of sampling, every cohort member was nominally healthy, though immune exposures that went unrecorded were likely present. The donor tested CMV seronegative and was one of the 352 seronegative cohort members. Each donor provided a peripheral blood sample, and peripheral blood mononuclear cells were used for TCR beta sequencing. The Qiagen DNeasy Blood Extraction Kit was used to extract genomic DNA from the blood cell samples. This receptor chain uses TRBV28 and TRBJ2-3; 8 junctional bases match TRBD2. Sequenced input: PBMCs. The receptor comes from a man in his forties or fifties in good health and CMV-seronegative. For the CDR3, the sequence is CASRPSLAGGEATQYF. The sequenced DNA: TGTGCCAGCAGACCATCTCTTGCGGGAGGTGAAGCTACGCAGTATTTT.